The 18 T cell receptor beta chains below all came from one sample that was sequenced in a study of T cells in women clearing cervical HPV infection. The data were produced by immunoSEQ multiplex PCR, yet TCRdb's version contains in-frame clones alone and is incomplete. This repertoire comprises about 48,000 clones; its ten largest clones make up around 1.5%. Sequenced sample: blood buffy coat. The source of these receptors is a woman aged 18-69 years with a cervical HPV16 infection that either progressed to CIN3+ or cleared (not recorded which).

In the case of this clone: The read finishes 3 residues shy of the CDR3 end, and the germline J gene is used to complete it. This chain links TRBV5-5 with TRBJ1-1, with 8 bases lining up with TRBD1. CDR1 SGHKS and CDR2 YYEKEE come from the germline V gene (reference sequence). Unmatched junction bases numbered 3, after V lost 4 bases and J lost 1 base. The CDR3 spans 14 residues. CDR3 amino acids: CASSRGTGNTEAFF. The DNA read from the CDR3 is TGTGCCAGCAGCAGGGGGACAGGGAACACTGAA. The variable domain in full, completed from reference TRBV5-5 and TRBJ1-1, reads DAGVTQSPTHLIKTRGQQVTLRCSPISGHKSVSWYQQVLGQGPQFIFQYYEKEERGRGNFPDRFSARQFPNYSSELNVNALLLGDSALYLCASSRGTGNTEAFFGQGTRLTVV.

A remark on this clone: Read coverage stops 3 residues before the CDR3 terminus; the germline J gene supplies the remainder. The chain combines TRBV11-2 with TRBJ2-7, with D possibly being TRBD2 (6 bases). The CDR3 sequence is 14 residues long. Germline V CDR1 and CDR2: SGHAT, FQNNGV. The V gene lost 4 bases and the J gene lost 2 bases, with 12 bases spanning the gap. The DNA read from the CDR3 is TGTGCCAGCAGCTCCGGGACGGGGGCCTACGAG. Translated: CASSSGTGAYE. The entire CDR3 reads CASSSGTGAYEQYF.

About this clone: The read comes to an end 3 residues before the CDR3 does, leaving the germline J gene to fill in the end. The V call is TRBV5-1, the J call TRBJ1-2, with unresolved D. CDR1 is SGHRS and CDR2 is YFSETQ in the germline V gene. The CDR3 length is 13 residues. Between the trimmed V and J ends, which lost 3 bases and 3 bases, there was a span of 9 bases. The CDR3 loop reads CASSSAGDYGYTF. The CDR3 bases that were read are TGCGCCAGCAGCTCGGCGGGCGACTATGGC.

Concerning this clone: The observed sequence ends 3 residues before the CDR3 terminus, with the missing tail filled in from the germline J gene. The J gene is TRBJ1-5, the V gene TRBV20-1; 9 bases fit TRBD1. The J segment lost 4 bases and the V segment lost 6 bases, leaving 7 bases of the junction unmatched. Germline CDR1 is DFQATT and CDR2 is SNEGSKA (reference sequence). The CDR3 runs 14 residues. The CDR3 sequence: CSAYRQGGNQPQHF. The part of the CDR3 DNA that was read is TGCAGTGCCTACCGACAGGGGGGTAATCAGCCC.

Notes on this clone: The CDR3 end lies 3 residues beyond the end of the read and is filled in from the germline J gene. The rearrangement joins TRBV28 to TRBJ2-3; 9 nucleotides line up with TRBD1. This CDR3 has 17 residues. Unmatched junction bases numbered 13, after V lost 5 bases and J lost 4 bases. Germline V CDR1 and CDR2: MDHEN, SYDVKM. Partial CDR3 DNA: TGTGCCAGCAGTGATACTTCCACAGGGGGCATCTCAGATACG. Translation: CASSDTSTGGISDT. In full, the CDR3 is CASSDTSTGGISDTQYF.

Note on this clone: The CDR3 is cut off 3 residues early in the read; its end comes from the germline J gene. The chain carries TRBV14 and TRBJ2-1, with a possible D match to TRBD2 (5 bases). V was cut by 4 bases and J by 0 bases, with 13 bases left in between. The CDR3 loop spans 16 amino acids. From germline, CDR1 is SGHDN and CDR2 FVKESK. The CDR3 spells CASSRWTLSSYNEQFF. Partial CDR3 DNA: TGTGCCAGCAGCCGATGGACTTTGAGCTCCTACAATGAG.

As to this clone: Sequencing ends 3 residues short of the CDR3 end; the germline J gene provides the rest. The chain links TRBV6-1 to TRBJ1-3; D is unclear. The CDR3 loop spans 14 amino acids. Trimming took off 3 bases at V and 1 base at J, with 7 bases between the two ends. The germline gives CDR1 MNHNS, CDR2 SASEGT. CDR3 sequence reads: CASSEKRSGNTIYF. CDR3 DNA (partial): TGTGCCAGCAGTGAGAAGAGGTCTGGAAACACC.

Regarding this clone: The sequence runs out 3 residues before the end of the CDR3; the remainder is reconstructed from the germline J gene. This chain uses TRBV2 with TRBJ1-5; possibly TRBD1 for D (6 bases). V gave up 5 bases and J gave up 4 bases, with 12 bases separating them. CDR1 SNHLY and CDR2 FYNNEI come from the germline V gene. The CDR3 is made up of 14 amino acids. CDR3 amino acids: CASSITGRNQPQHF. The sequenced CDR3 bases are TGTGCCAGCAGTATAACAGGGAGGAATCAGCCC.

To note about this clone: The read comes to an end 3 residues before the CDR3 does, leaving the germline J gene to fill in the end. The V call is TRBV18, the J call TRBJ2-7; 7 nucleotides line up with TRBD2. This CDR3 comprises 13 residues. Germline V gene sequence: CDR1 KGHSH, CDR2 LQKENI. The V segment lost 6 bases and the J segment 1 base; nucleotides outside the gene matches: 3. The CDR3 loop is CASSGTTSYEQYF. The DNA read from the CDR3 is TGTGCCAGCTCCGGGACTACGTCCTACGAG.

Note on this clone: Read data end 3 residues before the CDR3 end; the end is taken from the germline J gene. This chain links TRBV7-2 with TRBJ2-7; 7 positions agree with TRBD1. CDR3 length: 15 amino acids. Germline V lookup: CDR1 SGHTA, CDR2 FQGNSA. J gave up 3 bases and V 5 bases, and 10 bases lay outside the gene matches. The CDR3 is CASSLPTGAGYEQYF. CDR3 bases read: TGTGCCAGCAGCCTACCCACAGGGGCTGGCTACGAG.

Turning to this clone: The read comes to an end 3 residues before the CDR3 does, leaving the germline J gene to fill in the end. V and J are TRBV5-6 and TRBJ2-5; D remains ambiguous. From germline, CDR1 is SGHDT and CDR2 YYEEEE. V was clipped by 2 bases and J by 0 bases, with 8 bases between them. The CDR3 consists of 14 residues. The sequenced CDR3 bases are TGTGCCAGCAGCTTTTTCTATTACCAAGAGACC. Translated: CASSFFYYQET. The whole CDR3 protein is CASSFFYYQETQYF.

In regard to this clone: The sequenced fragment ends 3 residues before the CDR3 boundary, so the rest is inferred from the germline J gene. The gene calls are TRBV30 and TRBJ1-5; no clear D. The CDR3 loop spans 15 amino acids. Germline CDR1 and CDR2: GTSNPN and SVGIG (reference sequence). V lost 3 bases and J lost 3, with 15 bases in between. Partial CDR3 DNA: TGTGCCTGGAGACAGTCGTCAGCCTTCAATCAGCCC. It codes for CAWRQSSAFNQP. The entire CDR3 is CAWRQSSAFNQPQHF.

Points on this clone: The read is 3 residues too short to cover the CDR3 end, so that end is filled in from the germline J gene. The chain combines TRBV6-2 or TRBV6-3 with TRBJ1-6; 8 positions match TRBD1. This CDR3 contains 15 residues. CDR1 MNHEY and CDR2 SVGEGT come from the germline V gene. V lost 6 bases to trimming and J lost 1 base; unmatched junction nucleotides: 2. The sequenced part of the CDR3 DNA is TGTGCCAGCAGGACAGGGGAGTCCTATAATTCACCC. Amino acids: CASRTGESYNSP. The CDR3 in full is CASRTGESYNSPLHF.

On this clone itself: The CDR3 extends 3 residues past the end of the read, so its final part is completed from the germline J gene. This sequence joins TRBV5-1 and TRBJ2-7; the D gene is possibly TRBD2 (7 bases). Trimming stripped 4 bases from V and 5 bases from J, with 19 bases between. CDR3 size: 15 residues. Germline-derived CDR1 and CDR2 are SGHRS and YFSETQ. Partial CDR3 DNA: TGCGCCAGCAGCAGGGGGGGGGACCGACTGGACGAG. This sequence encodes CASSRGGDRLDE. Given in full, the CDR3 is CASSRGGDRLDEQYF.

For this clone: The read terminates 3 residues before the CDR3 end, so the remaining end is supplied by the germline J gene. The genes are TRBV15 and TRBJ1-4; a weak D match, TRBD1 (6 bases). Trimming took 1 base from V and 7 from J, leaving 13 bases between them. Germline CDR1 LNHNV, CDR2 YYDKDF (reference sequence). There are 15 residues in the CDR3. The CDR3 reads CATSRARTATEKLFF. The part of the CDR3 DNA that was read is TGTGCCACCAGCAGAGCGAGGACAGCTACTGAAAAA.

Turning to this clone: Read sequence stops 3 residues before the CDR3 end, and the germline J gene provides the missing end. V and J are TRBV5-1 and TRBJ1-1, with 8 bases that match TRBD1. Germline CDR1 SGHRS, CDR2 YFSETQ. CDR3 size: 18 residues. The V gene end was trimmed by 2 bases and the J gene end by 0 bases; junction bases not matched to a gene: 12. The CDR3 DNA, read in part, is TGCGCCAGCAGCTTTTCATCGCAGGGGGCTTGGGTGAACACTGAA. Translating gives CASSFSSQGAWVNTE. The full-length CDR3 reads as CASSFSSQGAWVNTEAFF.

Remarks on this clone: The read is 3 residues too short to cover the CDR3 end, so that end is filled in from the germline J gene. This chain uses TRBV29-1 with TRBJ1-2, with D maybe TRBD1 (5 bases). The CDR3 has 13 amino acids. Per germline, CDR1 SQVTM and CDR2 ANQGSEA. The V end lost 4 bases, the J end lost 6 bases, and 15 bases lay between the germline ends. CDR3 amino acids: CSVVQGRTNGYTF. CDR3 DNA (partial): TGCAGCGTTGTGCAGGGTCGCACAAATGGC.

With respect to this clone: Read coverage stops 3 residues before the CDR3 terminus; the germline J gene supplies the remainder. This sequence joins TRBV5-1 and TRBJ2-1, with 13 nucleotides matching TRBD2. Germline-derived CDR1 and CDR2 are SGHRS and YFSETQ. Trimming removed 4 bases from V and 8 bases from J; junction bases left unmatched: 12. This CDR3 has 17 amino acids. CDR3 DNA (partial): TGCGCCAGCAGCCTGGGACTAGCGGGAAAGATGATGGATGAG. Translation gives CASSLGLAGKMMDE. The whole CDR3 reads CASSLGLAGKMMDEQFF.